The next 19 T cell receptor beta chains were all read from a single sample in a study of OX40 agonist ivuxolimab in advanced cancers. The table came from immunoSEQ multiplex PCR; TCRdb's copy has only in-frame clones and leaves some out. Found here are about 100,000 clones, about 91% of them singletons; the top ten hold about 0.15%. The sequences come from CD4+ or CD8+ T cells sorted from blood, collected in a trial of the OX40 agonist ivuxolimab. The receptors were sampled from an adult with an advanced solid tumor such as melanoma, head and neck, liver or kidney cancer.

This sequence joins TRBV7-9 and TRBJ2-5; 7 nucleotides line up with TRBD1. V lost 4 bases and J lost 5; bases outside the gene matches: 10. The CDR3 is made up of 15 amino acids. Germline V CDR1 and CDR2: SEHNR, FQNEAQ (reference sequence). The CDR3 loop is CASSWGQTGQETQYF. CDR3 bases: TGTGCCAGCAGCTGGGGGCAGACAGGGCAGGAGACCCAGTACTTC. Filled out from reference TRBV7-9 and TRBJ2-5, the complete variable domain reads DTGVSQNPRHKITKRGQNVTFRCDPISEHNRLYWYRQTLGQGPEFLTYFQNEAQLEKSRLLSDRFSAERPKGSFSTLEIQRTEQGDSAMYLCASSWGQTGQETQYFGPGTRLLVL.

This clone was seen more than once but under ten times. This sequence joins TRBV5-1 and TRBJ2-7, with a weak D call TRBD1 (7 bases). The CDR3 runs to 15 residues. Germline CDR1 and CDR2: SGHRS and YFSETQ. The V end was cut by 7 bases, the J end by 5 bases, with 22 bases between. Here the CDR3 reads CASQGGGGGFHEQYF. CDR3 coding DNA: TGCGCCAGCCAGGGGGGCGGAGGGGGCTTCCACGAGCAGTACTTC. The entire variable domain, with the rest obtained from reference TRBV5-1 and TRBJ2-7, is as follows: KAGVTQTPRYLIKTRGQQVTLSCSPISGHRSVSWYQQTPGQGLQFLFEYFSETQRNKGNFPGRFSGRQFSNSRSEMNVSTLELGDSALYLCASQGGGGGFHEQYFGPGTRLTVT.

Details on this clone: Other DNA sequences in the same sample also yield this CDR3. The CDR3 nucleotides read TGTGCCAGCAGTTACCCGACAGGGGGAGGAACCGGGGAGCTGTTTTTT. Translating gives CASSYPTGGGTGELFF. The rearrangement uses TRBV6-5 and TRBJ2-2, with 9 bases matching TRBD1. With V trimmed by 2 bases and J by 5 bases, 6 bases remained unmatched. Germline V lookup: CDR1 MNHEY, CDR2 SVGAGI. The CDR3 contains 16 residues.

In its sample, this clone was seen once. CDR3: CASSRELHTEAFF. For the CDR3, the DNA is TGTGCCAGCAGCAGGGAGCTTCACACTGAAGCTTTCTTT. The chain uses TRBV6-1 and TRBJ1-1; a weak D match, TRBD1 (5 bases). The ends were cut back, 6 bases at V and 3 bases at J, with 11 bases in the middle. Germline values: CDR1 MNHNS, CDR2 SASEGT. The CDR3 is made up of 13 amino acids.

The V call is TRBV6-6, the J call TRBJ2-1; D is unclear. V was clipped by 6 bases and J by 8 bases, with 8 bases between them. This CDR3 has 11 amino acids. In germline, CDR1 is MNHNY, CDR2 SVGAGI (reference sequence). CDR3 bases: TGTGCCAGCAGCCCTCTTGATGAGCAGTTCTTC. This codes for CASSPLDEQFF.

The table lists this clone with a few counts. This chain uses TRBV27 with TRBJ1-3; D is ambiguous. The CDR3 has 14 residues. From germline, CDR1 is MNHEY and CDR2 SMNVEV (reference sequence). V lost 5 bases and J lost 4, with 12 bases in between. As DNA, the CDR3 is TGTGCCAGCAGTCCAAACAGATCGGGAAACACCATATATTTT. The encoded protein is CASSPNRSGNTIYF.

This chain links TRBV10-3 with TRBJ1-1, with D maybe TRBD1 (6 bases). The CDR3 runs 12 residues. V shed 8 bases and J shed 1 base, with 8 bases lying between them. CDR1 and CDR2 from the germline V gene are ENHRY and SYGVKD. CDR3 in amino acids: CAIQGTNTEAFF. The CDR3, as DNA: TGTGCCATCCAGGGGACGAACACTGAAGCTTTCTTT.

J is TRBJ2-7 and V is TRBV28; TRBD1 or TRBD2 may be the D gene (7 bases each). V was clipped by 6 bases and J by 7 bases, with 19 bases between them. Germline-derived CDR1 and CDR2 are MDHEN and SYDVKM. The CDR3 totals 14 residues. In nucleotides, the CDR3 is TGTGCCAGCAGACCGCAGGGGGGGCTTCGGGAGCAGTACTTC. Amino acid sequence: CASRPQGGLREQYF.

The chain has TRBV5-1 and TRBJ2-7; D remains ambiguous. This CDR3 spans 15 amino acids. V lost 1 base, J lost 5 bases, and 16 bases lay in between. In germline, CDR1 is SGHRS, CDR2 YFSETQ. In DNA, the CDR3 is TGCGCCAGCAGCTTGACTCCGGTACAGTCTCACGAGCAGTACTTC. This encodes CASSLTPVQSHEQYF.

The gene calls are TRBV18 and TRBJ2-1; TRBD2 aligns across 9 bases. The CDR3 is 15 amino acids. Looked up from germline, CDR1 is KGHSH and CDR2 is LQKENI. Losses at the gene ends were 3 bases for V and 8 bases for J; bases not matched to a gene: 8. CDR3 nucleotides: TGTGCCAGCTCACCGTTAGCGGGGGTAGAACATGAGCAGTTCTTC. The encoded protein is CASSPLAGVEHEQFF.

The chain uses TRBV6-6 and TRBJ1-1; D is unresolved. The ends were cut back, 5 bases at V and 3 bases at J, with 19 bases in the middle. This CDR3 is built from 16 residues. Germline values: CDR1 MNHNY, CDR2 SVGAGI (reference sequence). CDR3 in DNA: TGTGCCAGCAGTCCGAGGGAGGGATATGGGTACACTGAAGCTTTCTTT. Translated, it gives CASSPREGYGYTEAFF.

Worth noting for this clone: This specimen includes other DNA sequences encoding the same CDR3. The chain links TRBV6-5 to TRBJ2-4; 7 bases map to TRBD2. Losses at the gene ends were 5 bases for V and 3 bases for J; bases not matched to a gene: 1. CDR3 length: 13 amino acids. Germline-derived CDR1 and CDR2 are MNHEY and SVGAGI. In DNA form, the CDR3 reads TGTGCCAGCAGTGCGGGGGACAAAAACATTCAGTACTTC. Translated, it gives CASSAGDKNIQYF.

V is TRBV19 and J is TRBJ1-6, with D maybe TRBD1 (5 bases). With 4 bases removed from V and 12 bases from J, the gap between germline ends came to 19 bases. The CDR3 runs 15 residues. From germline, CDR1 is LNHDA and CDR2 SQIVND (reference sequence). The CDR3 nucleotides read TGTGCCAGTAGTACCGTCTCCCAGGGTGTAGTACCCCTCCACTTT. Translated, it gives CASSTVSQGVVPLHF. The full variable domain, its missing parts supplied by reference TRBV19 and TRBJ1-6, is DGGITQSPKYLFRKEGQNVTLSCEQNLNHDAMYWYRQDPGQGLRLIYYSQIVNDFQKGDIAEGYSVSREKKESFPLTVTSAQKNPTAFYLCASSTVSQGVVPLHFGNGTRLTVT.

V gene TRBV11-3 combines with J gene TRBJ1-1, with D tentatively TRBD1 (5 bases). This CDR3 contains 12 residues. The germline gives CDR1 SGHNT, CDR2 YENEEA. V gave up 6 bases and J gave up 1 base, with 6 bases separating them. CDR3 in amino acids: CASRGQNTEAFF. In DNA form, the CDR3 reads TGTGCCAGCAGAGGACAGAACACTGAAGCTTTCTTT.

The J gene is TRBJ2-3, the V gene TRBV9; maybe TRBD2 (5 bases). The CDR3 totals 13 residues. The germline V and J ends were trimmed by 5 bases and 1 base, with 8 bases remaining between them. Germline CDR1 SGDLS, CDR2 YYNGEE. CDR3 protein: CASSFGGTDTQYF. The CDR3 DNA reads as TGTGCCAGCAGTTTCGGGGGCACAGATACGCAGTATTTT.

This clone was counted once. This chain links TRBV4-1 with TRBJ1-5, with D possibly matching TRBD1 (5 bases). V lost 1 base and J lost 3, with 16 bases in between. The germline CDR1 and CDR2 sequences are MGHRA and YSYEKL. This CDR3 has 17 residues. In nucleotides, the CDR3 is TGCGCCAGCAGCCAAGCGGAGGCCAGGGCCCTCAATCAGCCCCAGCATTTT. It translates to CASSQAEARALNQPQHF.

This rearrangement joins TRBV11-2 to TRBJ2-7; TRBD2 agrees at 14 bases. The CDR3 contains 14 residues. The V segment lost 5 bases and the J segment 7 bases; nucleotides outside the gene matches: 4. The germline V gene encodes CDR1 SGHAT and CDR2 FQNNGV. DNA of the CDR3: TGTGCCAGCAGCATCGGACTAGCGGGGGGTGAGCAGTACTTC. Its protein product is CASSIGLAGGEQYF.

This sequence joins TRBV25-1 and TRBJ2-1; TRBD2 matches at 10 bases. CDR1 is MGHDK and CDR2 is SYGVNS in the germline V gene. The CDR3 spans 16 residues. V was clipped by 0 bases and J by 8 bases; unmatched bases: 7. CDR3 in DNA: TGTGCCAGCAGTGAATACCTAGCGGGAGCGGCCCATGAGCAGTTCTTC. Translated: CASSEYLAGAAHEQFF.

The chain carries TRBV19 and TRBJ1-5; D possibly corresponds to TRBD1 (5 bases). CDR3 length: 14 residues. The V end was cut by 5 bases, the J end by 7 bases, with 15 bases between. Per germline, CDR1 LNHDA and CDR2 SQIVND (reference sequence). Here the CDR3 reads CASSFSQGGQPQHF. CDR3 DNA sequence: TGTGCCAGTAGTTTCTCCCAGGGCGGGCAGCCCCAGCATTTT.